The T cell receptor (beta chain) under discussion was sequenced for a study of T-cell memory formation after mild COVID-19. About the research overall: Largely, the TCR clusters proved donor specific.

The CDR3 contains 14 residues. The ends were cut back, 1 base at V and 5 bases at J, with 8 bases in the middle. General study points: Clones that shrank (day 15 to 85) were balanced CD4/CD8, whereas later expanders leaned CD4+.

Barcoded TCR alpha and TCR beta cDNA libraries with UMIs came from 5'RACE using constant-segment primers. MiXCR, applied by TCRdb to the 5' RACE reads, yields one record per CDR3 protein. The repertoire has fewer than 550,000 distinct CDR3 sequences, over 15% of them found once; the top ten carry more than 8%. Only a few counts were recorded for this clonotype. The antigen is unknown. Sequenced material: PBMCs or a T cell subset sorted from them (not recorded which). The clonotype comes from an adult woman who had mild COVID-19 (a few samples of this study predate the infection). Cell type and time point are not known. This chain connects TRBV12-3 or TRBV12-4 to TRBJ1-4, with D uncertain. For the CDR3, the DNA is TGTGCCAGCAGTTTAGGGGGTCTGAATGAAAAACTGTTTTTT. Protein product: CASSLGGLNEKLFF.